A single sample gave rise to the 12 T cell receptor beta chains below, sequenced in a study of blood T cell repertoires in COVID-19. Here immunoSEQ multiplex PCR was the method, and the copy in TCRdb shows in-frame clones only, minus some. There are more than 150,000 clones in the sample; 70% to 85% occur only once, and about 5.5% lies in the top ten. Sequencing input: peripheral blood. The receptors were gathered from a young woman with acute or convalescent COVID-19.

The rearrangement uses TRBV5-6 and TRBJ2-3; weak D call: TRBD1 (6 bases). CDR1 and CDR2 from the germline V gene are SGHDT and YYEEEE. The CDR3 is 13 amino acids. Trimming shortened V by 6 bases and J by 2 bases, and 10 bases separated the two germline ends. The CDR3 region is CASNSGVTDTQYF. In DNA, the CDR3 is TGTGCCAGCAACTCAGGGGTCACAGATACGCAGTATTTT.

The chain employs TRBV11-2 and TRBJ1-2, with D perhaps TRBD1 (6 bases). Germline CDR1 SGHAT, CDR2 FQNNGV. Trimming left V 5 bases short and J 4 bases short, with 11 bases between. CDR3 length equals 13 residues. The CDR3 DNA reads as TGTGCCAGCAGCGACCGGGACATCTATGGCTACACCTTC. Encoded protein: CASSDRDIYGYTF. The complete variable domain, with remaining parts taken from reference TRBV11-2 and TRBJ1-2, reads EAGVAQSPRYKIIEKRQSVAFWCNPISGHATLYWYQQILGQGPKLLIQFQNNGVVDDSQLPKDRFSAERLKGVDSTLKIQPAKLEDSAVYLCASSDRDIYGYTFGSGTRLTVV.

The rearrangement uses TRBV28 and TRBJ2-5; 8 positions match TRBD2. The CDR3 runs 14 residues. Trimming at V came to 2 bases and at J to 7 bases, leaving 6 bases not matched to a gene. Germline assignment: CDR1 MDHEN and CDR2 SYDVKM. CDR3 in amino acids: CASSLLGRGATQYF. In DNA form, the CDR3 reads TGTGCCAGCAGTTTACTCGGGAGGGGTGCGACCCAGTACTTC. The variable domain in full, completed from reference TRBV28 and TRBJ2-5, reads DVKVTQSSRYLVKRTGEKVFLECVQDMDHENMFWYRQDPGLGLRLIYFSYDVKMKEKGDIPEGYSVSREKKERFSLILESASTNQTSMYLCASSLLGRGATQYFGPGTRLLVL.

The rearrangement joins TRBV2 to TRBJ2-2, with 10 bases fitting TRBD1. CDR1 and CDR2 from the germline V gene are SNHLY and FYNNEI. This CDR3 has 15 residues. With V trimmed by 6 bases and J by 6 bases, 7 bases remained unmatched. CDR3 in DNA: TGTGCCAGCAGAGTCCGGGACAGGGGAGCCGGGGAGCTGTTTTTT. This encodes CASRVRDRGAGELFF.

With respect to this clone: One junction end does not reproduce the germline sequence, and a read error may be involved. V and J are TRBV30 and TRBJ2-7; maybe TRBD2 (5 bases). From germline, CDR1 is GTSNPN and CDR2 SVGIG (reference sequence). The CDR3 has 13 amino acids. The CDR3 spells CAWSVRTEAMANF. The CDR3 nucleotides are TGTGCCTGGAGTGTACGAACGGAGGCGATGGCGAACTTC.

The J gene is TRBJ2-1, the V gene TRBV7-2; TRBD1 is a possible D gene (5 bases). The germline CDR1 and CDR2 sequences are SGHTA and FQGNSA. The CDR3 contains 14 residues. The ends were cut back, 3 bases at V and 2 bases at J, with 8 bases in the middle. Written as DNA, the CDR3 is TGTGCCAGCAGCTTCAGGGTAGCCTACAATGAGCAGTTCTTC. Translating it yields CASSFRVAYNEQFF.

V and J are TRBV7-3 and TRBJ2-2; TRBD1 agrees at 8 bases. This CDR3 comprises 14 residues. Germline CDR1 reads SGHTA; CDR2 reads FQGTGA. Trimming took 4 bases from V and 8 from J; bases not matched to a gene: 6. CDR3 residues: CASSSYRGSGELFF. The CDR3, as DNA: TGTGCCAGCAGCTCATACAGGGGGTCAGGGGAGCTGTTTTTT.

The chain employs TRBV10-2 and TRBJ1-6, with D hard to call. The CDR3 covers 13 residues. Trimming took off 9 bases at V and 6 bases at J, with 12 bases between the two ends. CDR1 WSHSY and CDR2 SAAADI come from the germline V gene. The CDR3 DNA follows: TGCGCCAGTTCCGGAGGTTTTAATTCACCCCTCCACTTT. Its translation: CASSGGFNSPLHF.

CDR3 DNA: TGCAGTGCTTCCAGGGTACATGAGCAGTTCTTC. It codes for CSASRVHEQFF. V gene TRBV20-1 combines with J gene TRBJ2-1, with D perhaps TRBD1 (5 bases). The germline CDR1 and CDR2 sequences are DFQATT and SNEGSKA (reference sequence). The V gene lost 5 bases and the J gene lost 8 bases, with 10 bases spanning the gap. The CDR3 runs 11 residues.

J is TRBJ2-7 and V is TRBV25-1, with D tentatively TRBD2 (5 bases). The CDR3 length is 13 residues. Germline assignment: CDR1 MGHDK and CDR2 SYGVNS. Trimming left V 6 bases short and J 2 bases short, with 11 bases between. CDR3 in amino acids: CASRPAAAYEQYF. The CDR3, as DNA: TGTGCCAGCAGGCCCGCAGCGGCCTACGAGCAGTACTTC.

The chain joins TRBV6-6 to TRBJ1-3; TRBD1 aligns across 7 bases. CDR1 MNHNY and CDR2 SVGAGI come from the germline V gene (reference sequence). The CDR3 loop spans 14 amino acids. The junction had 4 bases not matched to a gene; V was cut back by 6 bases and J by 2 bases. For the CDR3, the DNA is TGTGCCAGCAGAGACAGGGATGCTGGAAACACCATATATTTT. It yields the protein CASRDRDAGNTIYF.

The chain is built from TRBV5-1 and TRBJ2-1; TRBD2 agrees at 7 bases. Unmatched junction bases numbered 5, after V lost 0 bases and J lost 2 bases. The CDR3 extends over 16 amino acids. Germline lookup yields CDR1 SGHRS and CDR2 YFSETQ. The DNA for the CDR3 is TGCGCCAGCAGCTTGGTGGCTAGCGGAGCCTACAATGAGCAGTTCTTC. It specifies CASSLVASGAYNEQFF.